The present TCR beta chain was sequenced within a study of T-cell reconstitution after alpha-beta-depleted transplantation in children. This clonotype appeared a few times. Its antigen remains unidentified. Preparing the TCRbeta library involved the use of unique molecular identifiers. From the PCR reads, TCRdb called clonotypes with MiXCR, one entry per CDR3 protein. This sample has about 830,000 distinct CDR3 sequences, with under 20% found just once. With 1 base removed from V and 3 bases from J, the gap between germline ends came to 12 bases. Looked up from germline, CDR1 is SEHNR and CDR2 is FQNEAQ (reference sequence). The CDR3 length is 16 residues. Study results and caveats: Approximately two months post-transplant, alpha-beta T cells reportedly originated from several hundred expanded graft clones. After transplant, high TCRbeta diversity at day 60 in some patients arose from surviving recipient T cells and thymic progenitors. Most T-cell counts and diversity one year after the transplant came from T cells that were newly produced.

This TCR derives from a male patient aged 5 to 17 who had a stem cell transplant for acute lymphoblastic leukemia, so the T cells may come from the graft donor. The source was PBMCs, mostly from graft donor cells, collected 360 days after TCRalphabeta/CD19-depleted stem cell transplant. The gene calls are TRBV7-9 and TRBJ2-2, with a weak D call TRBD1 (5 bases). The CDR3 DNA reads as TGTGCCAGCAGCTTAGACAGGCTCACCCACACCGGGGAGCTGTTTTTT. Protein sequence: CASSLDRLTHTGELFF.